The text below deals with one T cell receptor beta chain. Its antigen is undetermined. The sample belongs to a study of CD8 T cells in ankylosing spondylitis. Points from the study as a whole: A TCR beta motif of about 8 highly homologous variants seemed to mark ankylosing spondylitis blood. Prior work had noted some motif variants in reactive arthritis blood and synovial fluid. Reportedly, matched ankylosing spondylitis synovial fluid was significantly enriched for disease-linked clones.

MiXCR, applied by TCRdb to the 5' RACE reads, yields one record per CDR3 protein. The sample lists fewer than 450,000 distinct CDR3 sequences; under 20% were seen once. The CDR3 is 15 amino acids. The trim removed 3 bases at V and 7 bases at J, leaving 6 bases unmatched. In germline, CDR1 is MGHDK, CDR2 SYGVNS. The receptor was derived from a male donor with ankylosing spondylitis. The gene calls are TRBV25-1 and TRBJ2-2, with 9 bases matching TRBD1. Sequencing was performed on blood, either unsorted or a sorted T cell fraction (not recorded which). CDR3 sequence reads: CASSDDRGRLGELFF. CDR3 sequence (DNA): TGTGCCAGCAGTGACGACAGGGGGAGGCTCGGGGAGCTGTTTTTT. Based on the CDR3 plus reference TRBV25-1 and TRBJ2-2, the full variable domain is EADIYQTPRYLVIGTGKKITLECSQTMGHDKMYWYQQDPGMELHLIHYSYGVNSTEKGDLSSESTVSRIRTEHFPLTLESARPSHTSQYLCASSDDRGRLGELFFGEGSRLTVL.